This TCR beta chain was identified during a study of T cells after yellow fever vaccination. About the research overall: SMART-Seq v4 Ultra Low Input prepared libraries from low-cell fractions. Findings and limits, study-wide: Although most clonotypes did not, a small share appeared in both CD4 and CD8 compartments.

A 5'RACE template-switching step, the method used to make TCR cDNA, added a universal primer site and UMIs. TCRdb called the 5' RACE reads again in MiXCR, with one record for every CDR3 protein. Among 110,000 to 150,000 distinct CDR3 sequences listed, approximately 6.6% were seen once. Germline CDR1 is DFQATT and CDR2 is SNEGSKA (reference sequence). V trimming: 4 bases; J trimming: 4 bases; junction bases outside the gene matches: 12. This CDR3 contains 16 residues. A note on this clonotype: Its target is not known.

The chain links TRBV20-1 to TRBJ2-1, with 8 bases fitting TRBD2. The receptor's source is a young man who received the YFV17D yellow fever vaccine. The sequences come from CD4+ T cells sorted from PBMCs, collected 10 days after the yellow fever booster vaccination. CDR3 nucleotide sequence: TGCAGTGCTACCCCGCCGGGCGGGAGGTTTTACAATGAGCAGTTCTTC. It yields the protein CSATPPGGRFYNEQFF.